Shown below are 4 T cell receptor beta chains from a single sample sequenced in a study of CD8 T cells in Susac syndrome. About 0.45 to 1 ug RNA was reverse transcribed with random hexamers. TCRdb passed the immunoSEQ multiplex PCR reads through MiXCR, listing each CDR3 protein once. The sample carries about 120,000 distinct CDR3 sequences, 90% to 95% recorded once. Sequencing used CD4+ T cells from PBMCs. These receptors all come from a human donor with multiple sclerosis.

The chain links TRBV30 to TRBJ1-1, with D perhaps matching TRBD1 (5 bases). The CDR3 length is 13 residues. The ends were cut back, 4 bases at V and 6 bases at J, with 15 bases in the middle. CDR1 and CDR2 (germline): GTSNPN, SVGIG (reference sequence). The DNA for the CDR3 is TGTGCCTGGAACTCAGAAGCCAGGGCTGAAGCTTTCTTT. Translated: CAWNSEARAEAFF.

In DNA, the CDR3 is TGCAGCGTTGTGGTGCTAGCGGGGACAGAGACCCAGTACTTC. This encodes CSVVVLAGTETQYF. The chain has TRBV29-1 and TRBJ2-5, with 9 nucleotides matching TRBD2. In germline, CDR1 is SQVTM, CDR2 ANQGSEA. CDR3 size: 14 residues. J lost 4 bases, V lost 4 bases, and 7 bases had no gene match.

The V gene is TRBV20-1, the J gene TRBJ2-3; D gene unclear. Trimming took 2 bases from V and 4 from J, leaving 4 bases between them. The CDR3 runs to 11 residues. Germline loops: CDR1 DFQATT, CDR2 SNEGSKA (reference sequence). CDR3 in DNA: TGCAGTGCTAGAAAAGCAGATACGCAGTATTTT. It is translated as CSARKADTQYF.

The chain uses TRBV2 and TRBJ1-1; D call uncertain. This CDR3 is built from 14 residues. Per germline, CDR1 SNHLY and CDR2 FYNNEI. With 3 bases removed from V and 3 bases from J, the gap between germline ends came to 11 bases. The CDR3 nucleotides are TGTGCCAGCAGTGAGGGTCAGTCCTACACTGAAGCTTTCTTT. It is translated as CASSEGQSYTEAFF.